These 18 T cell receptor beta chains share one sample of origin, sequenced in a study of Graves' ophthalmopathy and Graves' hyperthyroidism. Amplified TCR beta CDR3 regions were obtained using RNA transcripts as template. HTBI primers were used in a first-round RT-PCR, which preceded a second-round multiplex PCR. MiXCR, run by TCRdb on the multiplex PCR reads, gives a single entry per CDR3 protein. The sample consists of around 660,000 distinct CDR3 sequences, about 38% of them appearing once. Sample: peripheral blood. Receptors were obtained from an adult man with Graves' ophthalmopathy.

The rearrangement links TRBV12-3 or TRBV12-4 to TRBJ2-7; no firm D call. With 3 bases removed from V and 8 bases from J, the gap between germline ends came to 20 bases. The CDR3 consists of 15 residues. The CDR3 region is CASSLETFNQPQQYF. The CDR3 coding sequence is TGTGCCAGCAGTTTGGAGACCTTCAATCAGCCCCAGCAGTACTTC.

The V and J genes are TRBV7-1 and TRBJ2-7; 7 bases match TRBD2. TRBV7-1 counts as an open reading frame of uncertain function. CDR3 size: 18 residues. J lost 1 base, V lost 3 bases, and 15 bases had no gene match. The CDR3 sequence is CASSSPDIGGRKSYEQYF. CDR3 nucleotides: TGTGCCAGCAGCTCCCCCGACATCGGCGGGAGAAAATCCTACGAGCAGTACTTC.

V and J are TRBV15 and TRBJ1-3; no definite D call. The V end was cut by 0 bases, the J end by 6 bases, with 15 bases between. The CDR3 consists of 16 residues. CDR1 and CDR2 (germline): LNHNV, YYDKDF (reference sequence). The CDR3 nucleotides are TGTGCCACCAGCAGAGAAATGATGGGCAATGAAAACACCATATATTTT. As protein: CATSREMMGNENTIYF.

This clonotype showed up many times. The rearrangement uses TRBV20-1 and TRBJ2-5; TRBD2 matches 9 bases. Trimming removed 6 bases from V and 1 base from J; junction bases left unmatched: 9. The CDR3 consists of 15 residues. The germline CDR1 and CDR2 sequences are DFQATT and SNEGSKA (reference sequence). CDR3 in amino acids: CSADVTSGPQETQYF. CDR3 DNA sequence: TGCAGTGCAGACGTGACTAGCGGCCCCCAAGAGACCCAGTACTTC.

This clonotype occurred many times. The V call is TRBV12-3 or TRBV12-4, the J call TRBJ2-2; 7 bases are shared with TRBD2. The CDR3 contains 13 residues. The V gene end was trimmed by 10 bases and the J gene end by 2 bases; junction bases not matched to a gene: 4. The CDR3 DNA is TGTGCCATAGGACTAGTCAACACCGGGGAGCTGTTTTTT. Translated: CAIGLVNTGELFF.

The gene calls are TRBV30 and TRBJ2-5; D possibly uses TRBD1 or TRBD2 (6 bases each). With 1 base removed from V and 5 bases from J, the gap between germline ends came to 14 bases. The CDR3 sequence is 14 residues long. The germline gives CDR1 GTSNPN, CDR2 SVGIG (reference sequence). The CDR3 DNA sequence: TGTGCCTGGAGTGCAAGGGGGGAATGGGAGACCCAGTACTTC. Its protein is CAWSARGEWETQYF.

In its sample, this clonotype was seen many times. V gene TRBV7-8 combines with J gene TRBJ2-5; 12 bases fit TRBD2. There are 16 residues in the CDR3. V shed 5 bases, J shed 2 bases, and the junction held 6 bases outside the gene matches. From germline, CDR1 is SGHVS and CDR2 FQNEAQ. The CDR3 loop reads CASSRRLAGAQETQYF. The CDR3, as DNA: TGTGCCAGCAGCCGAAGACTAGCGGGAGCTCAAGAGACCCAGTACTTC.

About this clonotype itself: The junction departs from the called germline gene at one end, perhaps through a read error. V is TRBV7-6 and J is TRBJ2-2; D call uncertain. CDR3 length: 13 amino acids. CDR1 and CDR2 (germline): SGHVS, FNYEAQ. The CDR3, as DNA: TGCGCCAGCAGCCAAGATGGTTCGGGGGAGCTGTTTTTT. Encoded protein: CASSQDGSGELFF.

This clonotype has a count of ten or more. This chain links TRBV7-9 with TRBJ1-1; 9 bases line up with TRBD1. The CDR3 covers 17 residues. From germline, CDR1 is SEHNR and CDR2 FQNEAQ (reference sequence). V was clipped by 1 base and J by 4 bases; unmatched bases: 10. The CDR3 DNA is TGTGCCAGCAGCTTAGGCACAGGGGGCGAGGGTAGCACTGAAGCTTTCTTT. Its translation: CASSLGTGGEGSTEAFF.

Ten or more counts support this clonotype. The CDR3 DNA follows: TGTGCCAGCAGTGTGGCAGGGGGAGGCAATCAGCCCCAGCATTTT. This codes for CASSVAGGGNQPQHF. The chain employs TRBV2 and TRBJ1-5; 7 bases are a match to TRBD1. The V segment lost 4 bases and the J segment 2 bases; nucleotides outside the gene matches: 5. The length of the CDR3 is 15 residues. Germline CDR1 and CDR2: SNHLY and FYNNEI. The full variable domain, its missing parts supplied by reference TRBV2 and TRBJ1-5, is EPEVTQTPSHQVTQMGQEVILRCVPISNHLYFYWYRQILGQKVEFLVSFYNNEISEKSEIFDDQFSVERPDGSNFTLKIRSTKLEDSAMYFCASSVAGGGNQPQHFGDGTRLSIL.

The genes are TRBV25-1 and TRBJ1-2, with a possible D match to TRBD1 (5 bases). V shed 4 bases and J shed 7 bases, with 10 bases lying between them. CDR3 length: 12 residues. CDR1 is MGHDK, CDR2 SYGVNS, per germline. CDR3 loop: CASSARDPGYTF. DNA for the CDR3: TGTGCCAGCAGTGCTAGGGACCCTGGCTACACCTTC.

CDR3 nucleotides: TGTGCCAGCAGCCCCGGCAGGGCCACTGAAGCTTTCTTT. Translated, it gives CASSPGRATEAFF. The chain recombines TRBV6-5 with TRBJ1-1; TRBD1 might be the D (5 bases). Deletions cut 6 bases from V and 4 bases from J, with 12 bases between. This CDR3 has 13 residues. Germline V lookup: CDR1 MNHEY, CDR2 SVGAGI.

This clonotype showed up many times. V usage is TRBV20-1 and J usage is TRBJ1-1; D unresolved. Germline V gives CDR1 DFQATT, CDR2 SNEGSKA (reference sequence). Trimming removed 3 bases from V and 5 bases from J, with 10 bases in between. The CDR3 totals 12 residues. The CDR3 here is CSASLTLTEAFF. CDR3 nucleotides: TGCAGTGCTAGTCTGACCCTAACTGAAGCTTTCTTT.

This clonotype was recorded only once. The gene calls are TRBV20-1 and TRBJ1-2, with 10 bases aligning to TRBD1. Germline CDR1 reads DFQATT; CDR2 reads SNEGSKA (reference sequence). V gave up 1 base and J gave up 7 bases; unmatched junction bases: 6. This CDR3 region has 14 residues. The CDR3: CSARARDRGFGYTF. The DNA for the CDR3 is TGCAGTGCTAGAGCCAGGGACAGGGGCTTTGGCTACACCTTC.

This clonotype occurred many times. The CDR3 protein is CSANRQEYTEAFF. DNA of the CDR3: TGCAGCGCAAACCGGCAGGAGTACACTGAAGCTTTCTTT. V gene TRBV29-1 combines with J gene TRBJ1-1; D is uncertain. CDR1 is SQVTM and CDR2 is ANQGSEA in the germline V gene. The length of the CDR3 is 13 residues. Trimming took off 7 bases at V and 3 bases at J, with 15 bases between the two ends.

This clonotype has a handful of counts. The V and J genes are TRBV27 and TRBJ1-6, with unresolved D. This CDR3 comprises 14 residues. The V end was cut by 6 bases, the J end by 4 bases, with 10 bases between. Germline CDR1 reads MNHEY; CDR2 reads SMNVEV (reference sequence). CDR3 DNA sequence: TGTGCCAGCAGGATCCCGAATTATAATTCACCCCTCCACTTT. This sequence encodes CASRIPNYNSPLHF.

This clonotype was counted a few times. The chain has TRBV7-3 and TRBJ1-4; 7 bases are a match to TRBD1. Germline V gives CDR1 SGHTA, CDR2 FQGTGA. The CDR3 covers 15 residues. V shed 4 bases, J shed 8 bases, and the junction held 10 bases outside the gene matches. The CDR3 loop is CASSSATGSGEKLFF. In DNA form, the CDR3 reads TGTGCCAGCAGCTCCGCGACAGGGTCGGGAGAAAAACTGTTTTTT.

The chain uses TRBV25-1 and TRBJ1-3; possibly TRBD1 for D (6 bases). The CDR3 extends over 15 amino acids. The germline CDR1 and CDR2 sequences are MGHDK and SYGVNS. Trimming removed 6 bases at V and 5 bases at J, with 17 bases between. CDR3 coding DNA: TGTGCCAGCAGCAAAGGGGATGGGGGCCGAAACACCATATATTTT. Translation: CASSKGDGGRNTIYF.